Below, 27 T cell receptor beta chains from the same sample are listed, as sequenced in a study of cytomegalovirus exposure and HLA in healthy donors. Here immunoSEQ multiplex PCR was the method, and the copy in TCRdb shows in-frame clones only, minus some. There are fewer than 350,000 clones in the sample; around nine tenths occur only once, and approximately 0.88% lies in the top ten. The sequenced sample was PBMCs. The receptors come from a woman aged 18-29 years in good health and CMV-seronegative.

J is TRBJ2-2 and V is TRBV11-1; tentatively, D is TRBD2 (5 bases). CDR1 is SGHAT and CDR2 is FQDESV in the germline V gene (reference sequence). The CDR3 totals 14 residues. V was pared by 2 bases and J by 10 bases, with 14 bases between. CDR3 sequence reads: CASSLSRRGPELFF. CDR3 in DNA: TGTGCCAGCAGCTTAAGCAGACGCGGGCCGGAGCTGTTTTTT.

This clone was detected once. The rearrangement links TRBV15 to TRBJ2-1; possible D gene TRBD2, 6 bases. V shed 0 bases and J shed 2 bases, with 29 bases lying between them. The CDR3 loop spans 22 amino acids. Germline-derived CDR1 and CDR2 are LNHNV and YYDKDF (reference sequence). As DNA, the CDR3 is TGTGCCACCAGCAGAGATCTCGTAATAATAGCGGAGGTTCCCCTCCCCTACAATGAGCAGTTCTTC. Protein product: CATSRDLVIIAEVPLPYNEQFF.

This rearrangement joins TRBV6-5 to TRBJ1-1; tentatively, D is TRBD1 (6 bases). Trimming cost V 6 bases and J 3 bases, with 14 bases left between them. There are 14 residues in the CDR3. Germline V CDR1 and CDR2: MNHEY, SVGAGI. CDR3: CASSPAGADTEAFF. The CDR3 region has the DNA TGTGCCAGCAGCCCGGCAGGGGCGGACACTGAAGCTTTCTTT.

The chain has TRBV6-1 and TRBJ2-7; D may be TRBD1 (6 bases). V lost 1 base, J lost 1 base, and 11 bases lay in between. Germline CDR1 reads MNHNS; CDR2 reads SASEGT. The CDR3 totals 15 residues. The CDR3 loop reads CASSEVAGESYEQYF. CDR3 nucleotides: TGTGCCAGCAGTGAAGTAGCAGGGGAGTCCTACGAGCAGTACTTC.

The chain links TRBV2 to TRBJ2-7; 8 bases are shared with TRBD2. Germline trimming cut 8 bases from V and 7 bases from J; bases unmatched to any gene: 13. The CDR3 loop spans 14 amino acids. Germline V CDR1 and CDR2: SNHLY, FYNNEI. The CDR3 is CASYWRGTSGEQYF. The CDR3 nucleotides read TGTGCCAGCTATTGGCGGGGGACTAGTGGTGAGCAGTACTTC.

This clone was observed once. V and J are TRBV25-1 and TRBJ2-1, with 11 bases matching TRBD1. The CDR3 is 16 residues long. J lost 6 bases, V lost 1 base, and 5 bases had no gene match. The V gene's germline CDR1 is MGHDK and CDR2 SYGVNS. CDR3 residues: CASSESSGQGANEQFF. The CDR3 nucleotides are TGTGCCAGCAGTGAATCCTCTGGACAGGGGGCCAATGAGCAGTTCTTC.

The V call is TRBV9, the J call TRBJ2-1; tentative D call: TRBD2 (5 bases). The length of the CDR3 is 15 residues. V lost 2 bases, J lost 1 base, and 10 bases lay in between. In germline, CDR1 is SGDLS, CDR2 YYNGEE. CDR3 region: CASSVEAPSYNEQFF. The CDR3 nucleotides are TGTGCCAGCAGCGTGGAGGCTCCATCCTACAATGAGCAGTTCTTC.

The rearrangement links TRBV7-3 to TRBJ2-3; TRBD1 agrees at 7 bases. This CDR3 is 15 amino acids long. Germline CDR1 reads SGHTA; CDR2 reads FQGTGA. The V and J ends lost 5 bases and 2 bases, in that order; junction bases with no gene match: 7. The CDR3 spells CASSRTGAYTDTQYF. DNA of the CDR3: TGTGCCAGCAGCAGAACAGGGGCGTACACAGATACGCAGTATTTT. Supplemented by reference TRBV7-3 and TRBJ2-3, the full variable domain reads GAGVSQTPSNKVTEKGKYVELRCDPISGHTALYWYRQSLGQGPEFLIYFQGTGAADDSGLPNDRFFAVRPEGSVSTLKIQRTERGDSAVYLCASSRTGAYTDTQYFGPGTRLTVL.

The chain is built from TRBV9 and TRBJ2-7; 9 nucleotides align to TRBD1. The CDR3 sequence is 13 residues long. Germline loops: CDR1 SGDLS, CDR2 YYNGEE. With 4 bases clipped from V and 5 bases from J, the junction kept 4 bases outside the gene matches. CDR3 coding DNA: TGTGCCAGCAGCCTAAGACAGGGGGACGAGCAGTACTTC. Encoded protein: CASSLRQGDEQYF.

This clone appeared once. The rearrangement joins TRBV18 to TRBJ2-7; 12 nucleotides agree with TRBD2. CDR1 and CDR2 (germline): KGHSH, LQKENI. CDR3 size: 15 residues. The V and J ends lost 2 bases and 7 bases, in that order; junction bases with no gene match: 6. CDR3 protein: CASSPRTSGKGEQYF. The CDR3 DNA reads as TGTGCCAGCTCACCAAGGACTAGCGGGAAAGGTGAGCAGTACTTC.

This clone was seen more than once but under ten times. V gene TRBV7-2 combines with J gene TRBJ2-7; maybe TRBD1 (5 bases). Trimming removed 3 bases from V and 6 bases from J, with 15 bases in between. CDR3 size: 14 residues. Looked up from germline, CDR1 is SGHTA and CDR2 is FQGNSA. The CDR3 DNA sequence: TGTGCCAGCAGCTTGGATTCAGGGCCGGGCGAGCAGTACTTC. Translated, it gives CASSLDSGPGEQYF. The entire variable domain, with the rest obtained from reference TRBV7-2 and TRBJ2-7, is as follows: GAGVSQSPSNKVTEKGKDVELRCDPISGHTALYWYRQSLGQGLEFLIYFQGNSAPDKSGLPSDRFSAERTGGSVSTLTIQRTQQEDSAVYLCASSLDSGPGEQYFGPGTRLTVT.

V and J are TRBV6-4 and TRBJ2-7; 8 bases line up with TRBD2. The germline CDR1 and CDR2 sequences are MRHNA and SNTAGT. V trimming: 3 bases; J trimming: 3 bases; junction bases outside the gene matches: 4. CDR3 size: 14 residues. CDR3 sequence: CASSEIAGNYEQYF. The CDR3 nucleotides read TGTGCCAGCAGTGAAATAGCGGGGAACTACGAGCAGTACTTC.

The CDR3 spells CASSFLAGSDTQYF. CDR3 DNA sequence: TGCGCCAGCAGCTTTCTAGCGGGATCAGATACGCAGTATTTT. This chain connects TRBV5-1 to TRBJ2-3, with 9 bases fitting TRBD2. V was pared by 2 bases and J by 4 bases, with 2 bases of the junction left unmatched. Germline V CDR1 and CDR2: SGHRS, YFSETQ. This CDR3 is 14 amino acids long.

V gene TRBV2 combines with J gene TRBJ2-5, with 11 nucleotides matching TRBD2. J gave up 12 bases and V 2 bases, and 5 bases lay outside the gene matches. Germline CDR1 and CDR2: SNHLY and FYNNEI. The CDR3 covers 13 residues. As DNA, the CDR3 is TGTGCCAGCAGTGAACTAGCGGGAGGTGGCGAGTACTTC. It is translated as CASSELAGGGEYF.

The gene calls are TRBV9 and TRBJ2-3; TRBD2 matches at 9 bases. The CDR3 length is 14 residues. V shed 3 bases and J 1 base; nucleotides not matched to a gene: 0. Germline assignment: CDR1 SGDLS and CDR2 YYNGEE. CDR3 region: CASSGTSGTDTQYF. The CDR3 coding sequence is TGTGCCAGCAGCGGGACTAGCGGCACAGATACGCAGTATTTT.

V usage is TRBV5-4 and J usage is TRBJ1-1; 9 bases match TRBD1. Germline V lookup: CDR1 SGHNT, CDR2 YYREEE (reference sequence). The CDR3 is 16 amino acids. The V segment lost 3 bases and the J segment 5 bases; nucleotides outside the gene matches: 11. CDR3 residues: CASSSPTGGSGTEAFF. As DNA, the CDR3 is TGTGCCAGCAGCTCCCCGACAGGGGGGTCCGGAACTGAAGCTTTCTTT.

The chain's CDR3 is CASSVGSDFTYEQYF. CDR3 in DNA: TGTGCCAGCAGCGTAGGTTCAGACTTCACCTACGAGCAGTACTTC. V usage is TRBV9 and J usage is TRBJ2-7; D unresolved. This CDR3 region has 15 residues. Trimming cost V 0 bases and J 2 bases, with 12 bases left between them. In germline, CDR1 is SGDLS, CDR2 YYNGEE.

The J gene is TRBJ2-7, the V gene TRBV28; possibly TRBD1 for D (6 bases). The V end was cut by 4 bases, the J end by 5 bases, with 18 bases between. The germline V gene has CDR1 MDHEN and CDR2 SYDVKM. The CDR3 length is 15 residues. Here the CDR3 DNA reads TGTGCCAGCAGTTCCCAAGGGGGTCTACTAAACGAGCAGTACTTC. As protein: CASSSQGGLLNEQYF.

This sequence joins TRBV30 and TRBJ2-1, with a tentative D call TRBD2 (6 bases). The germline V gene has CDR1 GTSNPN and CDR2 SVGIG (reference sequence). Trimming stripped 3 bases from V and 10 bases from J, with 19 bases between. The CDR3 extends over 14 amino acids. The CDR3 reads CAWSGWQPAGEQFF. CDR3 nucleotides: TGTGCCTGGAGCGGGTGGCAGCCAGCGGGCGAGCAGTTCTTC.

This chain joins TRBV11-2 and TRBJ1-1; D uncertain. Germline CDR1 SGHAT, CDR2 FQNNGV. The CDR3 extends over 14 amino acids. V lost 2 bases and J lost 0, with 7 bases in between. CDR3 sequence reads: CASSLYYLNTEAFF. CDR3 bases: TGTGCCAGCAGCTTATATTACTTGAACACTGAAGCTTTCTTT.

The gene calls are TRBV29-1 and TRBJ1-1; D perhaps matches TRBD1 (6 bases). Germline V CDR1 and CDR2: SQVTM, ANQGSEA. V was pared by 4 bases and J by 4 bases, with 13 bases between. This CDR3 is built from 13 residues. The CDR3 protein is CSVADSRTTEAFF. As DNA, the CDR3 is TGCAGCGTTGCGGACAGTAGGACCACTGAAGCTTTCTTT. The entire variable domain, with the rest obtained from reference TRBV29-1 and TRBJ1-1, is as follows: SAVISQKPSRDICQRGTSLTIQCQVDSQVTMMFWYRQQPGQSLTLIATANQGSEATYESGFVIDKFPISRPNLTFSTLTVSNMSPEDSSIYLCSVADSRTTEAFFGQGTRLTVV.

The rearrangement links TRBV4-1 to TRBJ2-7, with 8 bases identical to TRBD2. Germline assignment: CDR1 MGHRA and CDR2 YSYEKL. The CDR3 is 15 residues long. The V gene end was trimmed by 0 bases and the J gene end by 7 bases; junction bases not matched to a gene: 8. The DNA of the CDR3 is TGCGCCAGCAGCCAAGATACCGGGAGGGCCGAAGAGCAGTACTTC. Residues: CASSQDTGRAEEQYF.

J is TRBJ2-5 and V is TRBV4-1; 8 nucleotides align to TRBD2. CDR1 and CDR2 from the germline V gene are MGHRA and YSYEKL. The CDR3 consists of 15 residues. V was pared by 4 bases and J by 5 bases, with 9 bases of the junction left unmatched. CDR3 nucleotide sequence: TGCGCCAGCAGCCGACCGGGACTAGGGGCGGAGACCCAGTACTTC. It codes for CASSRPGLGAETQYF.

The V call is TRBV28, the J call TRBJ2-7; D is possibly TRBD1 (5 bases). V dropped 6 bases and J dropped 1 base, with 16 bases sitting between them. This CDR3 contains 15 residues. The germline CDR1 and CDR2 sequences are MDHEN and SYDVKM. CDR3 amino acids: CASRTQGAGSYEQYF. Written as DNA, the CDR3 is TGTGCCAGCAGAACCCAGGGTGCAGGTTCCTACGAGCAGTACTTC.

The gene calls are TRBV27 and TRBJ1-2; TRBD1 is a possible D gene (6 bases). The CDR3 contains 16 residues. Germline V gene lookup returns CDR1 MNHEY and CDR2 SMNVEV (reference sequence). Trimming took 0 bases from V and 1 from J, leaving 12 bases between them. Written as DNA, the CDR3 is TGTGCCAGCAGTTTATCACGCGGGGGGCGTAACTATGGCTACACCTTC. Translation: CASSLSRGGRNYGYTF.

The V call is TRBV28, the J call TRBJ2-1, with D uncertain. This CDR3 contains 15 residues. Looked up from germline, CDR1 is MDHEN and CDR2 is SYDVKM. Trimming pared 3 bases from V and 0 bases from J, leaving 9 bases between. The CDR3 loop is CASSLKQPSYNEQFF. CDR3 DNA sequence: TGTGCCAGCAGTTTGAAACAACCCTCCTACAATGAGCAGTTCTTC.

V usage is TRBV19 and J usage is TRBJ2-3; TRBD2 matches at 12 bases. CDR1 is LNHDA, CDR2 SQIVND, per germline (reference sequence). The CDR3 runs to 19 residues. V was clipped by 6 bases and J by 1 base; unmatched bases: 14. CDR3 in amino acids: CASSGDYPGLAGRTDTQYF. The CDR3 DNA reads TGTGCCAGTAGCGGAGACTATCCGGGACTAGCGGGTCGCACAGATACGCAGTATTTT. Filled out from reference TRBV19 and TRBJ2-3, the complete variable domain reads DGGITQSPKYLFRKEGQNVTLSCEQNLNHDAMYWYRQDPGQGLRLIYYSQIVNDFQKGDIAEGYSVSREKKESFPLTVTSAQKNPTAFYLCASSGDYPGLAGRTDTQYFGPGTRLTVL.